This paragraph reports one T cell receptor beta chain. Its antigen is not identified. These data are taken from a study of blood T cells in healthy people across ages. Through a sample-barcoded 5' primer and a J-beta primer mix, a second PCR was run for roughly 7 to 12 cycles. A template-switch adaptor that had 12 random nucleotides put a tag on each cDNA molecule. TCRdb passed the 5' RACE reads through MiXCR, listing each CDR3 protein once. In the table there are about 620,000 distinct CDR3 sequences, over 40% of which are singletons. Study-level points and caveats: Estimated diversity that came from one million T cells was considered an underestimate.

The V and J ends lost 6 bases and 1 base respectively, with 19 bases between them. There are 16 residues in the CDR3. CDR1 DFQATT and CDR2 SNEGSKA come from the germline V gene (reference sequence). The clonotype comes from a woman aged 80 or over in good health. The chain carries TRBV20-1 and TRBJ1-3, with D possibly TRBD1 on 6 matching bases. Source material: blood. The CDR3 DNA reads as TGCAGTGCCCCATGGATAAGGGGGTTATCTGGAAACACCATATATTTT. Protein: CSAPWIRGLSGNTIYF.